The 20 T cell receptor beta chains given below trace back to one sample, sequenced in a study of blood T cell repertoires in COVID-19. Method: immunoSEQ multiplex PCR; TCRdb's copy keeps in-frame clones and lacks some. The sample records roughly 250,000 clones, around 83% being singletons. Specimen: peripheral blood. Receptors were obtained from a woman aged 50 to 65 with acute or convalescent COVID-19.

The rearrangement links TRBV13 to TRBJ1-6; D is unresolved. Trimming took 5 bases from V and 0 from J, leaving 11 bases between them. Germline V gives CDR1 PRHDT, CDR2 FYEKMQ (reference sequence). The CDR3 length is 16 residues. The CDR3 loop reads CASSAHTSSYNSPLHF. As DNA, the CDR3 is TGTGCCAGCAGCGCCCACACCAGCTCCTATAATTCACCCCTCCACTTT. Filled out from reference TRBV13 and TRBJ1-6, the complete variable domain reads AAGVIQSPRHLIKEKRETATLKCYPIPRHDTVYWYQQGPGQDPQFLISFYEKMQSDKGSIPDRFSAQQFSDYHSELNMSSLELGDSALYFCASSAHTSSYNSPLHFGNGTRLTVT.

J is TRBJ2-3 and V is TRBV7-9; 9 bases fit TRBD1. CDR1 is SEHNR and CDR2 is FQNEAQ in the germline V gene (reference sequence). The CDR3 length is 16 residues. With V trimmed by 1 base and J by 3 bases, 5 bases remained unmatched. CDR3: CASSLGTGVWTDTQYF. The CDR3 bases are TGTGCCAGCAGCTTAGGGACAGGGGTATGGACAGATACGCAGTATTTT.

The table lists this clone with a count of one. The chain carries TRBV6-5 and TRBJ2-5; D might be TRBD2 (6 bases). This CDR3 has 16 amino acids. From germline, CDR1 is MNHEY and CDR2 SVGAGI. V lost 3 bases, J lost 2 bases, and 16 bases lay in between. CDR3 DNA: TGTGCCAGCAGTTATGGTGACCTAGCGCTGCAAGAGACCCAGTACTTC. Its protein is CASSYGDLALQETQYF.

The chain employs TRBV6-2 or TRBV6-3 and TRBJ2-2, with D perhaps matching TRBD1 (6 bases). V lost 0 bases to trimming and J lost 5 bases, with 7 bases between them. There are 14 residues in the CDR3. Germline values: CDR1 MNHEY, CDR2 SVGEGT. For the CDR3, the DNA is TGTGCCAGCAGTTACTCGAGGGGGACCGGGGAGCTGTTTTTT. As protein: CASSYSRGTGELFF.

The sample holds many counts of this clone. The chain recombines TRBV11-1 with TRBJ2-3; 7 nucleotides agree with TRBD2. Germline CDR1 and CDR2: SGHAT and FQDESV (reference sequence). The CDR3 is made up of 15 amino acids. V lost 5 bases and J lost 0; bases outside the gene matches: 5. The CDR3 reads CASSIGLGSTDTQYF. Here the CDR3 DNA reads TGTGCCAGCAGCATCGGACTAGGAAGCACAGATACGCAGTATTTT.

The chain has TRBV5-1 and TRBJ1-1; possible D gene TRBD1, 5 bases. Deletions cut 4 bases from V and 0 bases from J, with 10 bases between. There are 14 residues in the CDR3. Germline CDR1 is SGHRS and CDR2 is YFSETQ. The CDR3, as DNA: TGCGCCAGCAGCCTCAGGGCCATGAACACTGAAGCTTTCTTT. Translated: CASSLRAMNTEAFF.

The sample holds one count of this clone. The chain couples TRBV7-2 to TRBJ2-7; TRBD1 is a possible D gene (6 bases). Deletions cut 1 base from V and 2 bases from J, with 12 bases between. Germline V gives CDR1 SGHTA, CDR2 FQGNSA. This CDR3 is 15 amino acids long. CDR3 protein: CASSLGKGDAYEQYF. The CDR3 DNA reads TGTGCCAGCAGCTTAGGGAAGGGGGACGCCTACGAGCAGTACTTC.

This chain connects TRBV5-8 to TRBJ1-4; 7 nucleotides line up with TRBD1. J was trimmed by 10 bases and V by 2 bases; bases with no gene match: 8. Germline assignment: CDR1 SGHTS and CDR2 YDEGEE. There are 14 residues in the CDR3. CDR3 nucleotide sequence: TGTGCCAGCAGCTTTGACAGGGTTCCTGGAAAACTGTTTTTT. Amino acids: CASSFDRVPGKLFF.

The chain joins TRBV28 to TRBJ2-5, with D tentatively TRBD2 (5 bases). With 1 base removed from V and 1 base from J, the gap between germline ends came to 7 bases. Per the germline V gene, CDR1 is MDHEN and CDR2 is SYDVKM. CDR3 length: 14 amino acids. DNA of the CDR3: TGTGCCAGCAGTTTATCGGGGTTCCAAGAGACCCAGTACTTC. Translating gives CASSLSGFQETQYF.

The chain couples TRBV10-3 to TRBJ2-5; 8 bases fit TRBD2. After removal of 10 bases from V and 2 bases from J, the junction contained 3 bases not matched to a gene. The CDR3 totals 12 residues. Germline V gene lookup returns CDR1 ENHRY and CDR2 SYGVKD. CDR3 nucleotide sequence: TGTGCCAGCGCGGGGGGACAAGAGACCCAGTACTTC. Residues: CASAGGQETQYF.

The chain couples TRBV2 to TRBJ1-3; 8 bases fit TRBD1. CDR1 is SNHLY, CDR2 FYNNEI, per germline. The junction had 7 bases not matched to a gene; V was cut back by 5 bases and J by 4 bases. CDR3 length: 15 residues. The CDR3 coding sequence is TGTGCCAGCAGTCCAGCCAGGACAGGGGGAAACACCATATATTTT. Encoded protein: CASSPARTGGNTIYF.

V and J are TRBV5-1 and TRBJ1-2; 8 nucleotides align to TRBD1. Per germline, CDR1 SGHRS and CDR2 YFSETQ. The CDR3 is 14 amino acids. With V trimmed by 0 bases and J by 5 bases, 3 bases remained unmatched. In DNA, the CDR3 is TGCGCCAGCAGCTTGGGGACAGGGAGGTATGGCTACACCTTC. It yields the protein CASSLGTGRYGYTF.

The gene calls are TRBV5-1 and TRBJ1-3; D uncertain. This CDR3 has 15 residues. Trimming took 3 bases from V and 0 from J, leaving 10 bases between them. Germline V gives CDR1 SGHRS, CDR2 YFSETQ. This CDR3 is CASSSDGYSGNTIYF. In DNA, the CDR3 is TGCGCCAGCAGCTCCGACGGGTACTCTGGAAACACCATATATTTT.

V usage is TRBV6-5 and J usage is TRBJ2-1, with 10 bases matching TRBD2. CDR1 MNHEY and CDR2 SVGAGI come from the germline V gene. CDR3 length equals 13 residues. V lost 6 bases to trimming and J lost 9 bases; unmatched junction nucleotides: 5. CDR3 bases: TGTGCCAGCAGACTAGCGGGATCTGGTGAGCAGTTCTTC. As protein: CASRLAGSGEQFF.

CDR3 protein: CASRRDNRHTIYF. The CDR3 DNA is TGTGCCAGCAGACGGGACAACCGACACACCATATATTTT. The V call is TRBV7-9, the J call TRBJ1-3; D perhaps matches TRBD1 (6 bases). CDR3 length equals 13 residues. The V end lost 6 bases, the J end lost 8 bases, and 14 bases lay between the germline ends. Germline V gives CDR1 SEHNR, CDR2 FQNEAQ (reference sequence).

This chain uses TRBV9 with TRBJ2-1, with D maybe TRBD2 (6 bases). Deletions cut 0 bases from V and 1 base from J, with 8 bases between. CDR1 SGDLS and CDR2 YYNGEE come from the germline V gene. The CDR3 has 15 amino acids. The DNA of the CDR3 is TGTGCCAGCAGCGTAGTTGGGGGGTCCTACAATGAGCAGTTCTTC. Protein sequence: CASSVVGGSYNEQFF.

This clone was observed a single time. The rearrangement links TRBV7-8 to TRBJ1-2; D may be TRBD1 (6 bases). CDR1 is SGHVS and CDR2 is FQNEAQ in the germline V gene. Trimming pared 3 bases from V and 2 bases from J, leaving 10 bases between. This CDR3 has 14 amino acids. CDR3 sequence reads: CASSFQGINYGYTF. The CDR3 DNA reads TGTGCCAGCAGCTTCCAGGGGATAAACTATGGCTACACCTTC.

CDR3 nucleotides: TGTGCCAGCAGCTTAGCGGACAGGGGTGGTTCACCCCTCCACTTT. Translated: CASSLADRGGSPLHF. The V call is TRBV7-8, the J call TRBJ1-6; TRBD1 matches 9 bases. The CDR3 sequence is 15 residues long. Germline V CDR1 and CDR2: SGHVS, FQNEAQ. The V segment lost 0 bases and the J segment 9 bases; nucleotides outside the gene matches: 3.

The chain couples TRBV4-2 to TRBJ2-7; 12 positions agree with TRBD2. The junction had 7 bases not matched to a gene; V was cut back by 0 bases and J by 4 bases. Germline CDR1 LGHNA, CDR2 YNFKEQ. The CDR3 has 17 residues. Here the CDR3 reads CASSQDLTSGRSYEQYF. The CDR3 nucleotides read TGTGCCAGCAGCCAAGATCTGACTAGCGGGAGATCATACGAGCAGTACTTC.

J is TRBJ1-2 and V is TRBV5-1, with D uncertain. The V gene's germline CDR1 is SGHRS and CDR2 YFSETQ. The CDR3 contains 11 residues. Trimming removed 4 bases from V and 3 bases from J, with 4 bases in between. The CDR3 DNA reads as TGCGCCAGCAGCCTAGACTATGGCTACACCTTC. It specifies CASSLDYGYTF. The full variable domain, rest sourced from reference TRBV5-1 and TRBJ1-2, is KAGVTQTPRYLIKTRGQQVTLSCSPISGHRSVSWYQQTPGQGLQFLFEYFSETQRNKGNFPGRFSGRQFSNSRSEMNVSTLELGDSALYLCASSLDYGYTFGSGTRLTVV.